This is a list of T cell receptor beta chains from one sample in a study of T cell responses to AZD1222 COVID-19 vaccine. Assay: immunoSEQ multiplex PCR; the TCRdb copy retains only in-frame clones and omits some. The repertoire holds 90,000 to 150,000 clones, with 70% to 90% as singletons. The starting material was peripheral blood, obtained on day 0 of AZD1222 vaccination. The receptors shown here come from an adult in good health. The CDR3 runs from the conserved cysteine through the conserved F or W. The D gene is left open where the match is weak. Some rows mark clone size as missing; the rest say once, few, many or name a class of expanded clone.

CDR3nt: TGCGCCAGCAGCATCGGACAGGACATTGGCCACTTT; CDR3aa: CASSIGQDIGHF; abundance: .; len: 12; j_gene: TRBJ1-6; v_gene: TRBV5-1; d_gene: TRBD1
CDR3nt: TGTGCCAGCAGCACGGACAGGGATTGGAGGGAGCAGTACTTC; CDR3aa: CASSTDRDWREQYF; abundance: few; len: 14; j_gene: TRBJ2-7; v_gene: TRBV5-8; d_gene: TRBD1
CDR3nt: TGTGCCAGCAGCTTAGGAGCAGGGGGCGGAGAGACCCAGTACTTC; CDR3aa: CASSLGAGGGETQYF; abundance: .; len: 15; j_gene: TRBJ2-5; v_gene: TRBV11-2; d_gene: TRBD1
CDR3nt: TGTGCCAGCAGCCAAGAGGAGGGACCTCCCCAAAGTCCCCAGCATTTT; CDR3aa: CASSQEEGPPQSPQHF; abundance: .; len: 16; j_gene: TRBJ1-5; v_gene: TRBV14; d_gene: .
CDR3nt: TGCGCCAGCAGCTACAGGGGGAGCAATCAGCCCCAGCATTTT; CDR3aa: CASSYRGSNQPQHF; abundance: .; len: 14; j_gene: TRBJ1-5; v_gene: TRBV5-1; d_gene: TRBD1
CDR3nt: TGTGCCAGCAGCTTCACGACCTCCTCCTACGAGCAGTACTTC; CDR3aa: CASSFTTSSYEQYF; abundance: .; len: 14; j_gene: TRBJ2-7; v_gene: TRBV11-2; d_gene: .
CDR3nt: TGTGCCAGCAGCCTGGCCCGCCGGCAGCCCCAGCATTTT; CDR3aa: CASSLARRQPQHF; abundance: .; len: 13; j_gene: TRBJ1-5; v_gene: TRBV3-1/TRBV3-2; d_gene: .
CDR3nt: TGCGCCAGCAGCCAAGAGGAGGGGTACGGCTCACCCCTCCACTTT; CDR3aa: CASSQEEGYGSPLHF; abundance: .; len: 15; j_gene: TRBJ1-6; v_gene: TRBV4-1; d_gene: .
CDR3nt: TGTGCCAGCAGCCCCGGGGCAGGGAGCGAGAACTCTAACTATGGCTACACCTTC; CDR3aa: CASSPGAGSENSNYGYTF; abundance: .; len: 18; j_gene: TRBJ1-2; v_gene: TRBV11-3; d_gene: .
CDR3nt: TGTGCCAGCAGCGTAGCTTCGACCGGGGAGCTGTTTTTT; CDR3aa: CASSVASTGELFF; abundance: once; len: 13; j_gene: TRBJ2-2; v_gene: TRBV9; d_gene: .
CDR3nt: TGTGCCAGCAGCTTCCAGGGGATGGGTGAAAAACTGTTTTTT; CDR3aa: CASSFQGMGEKLFF; abundance: .; len: 14; j_gene: TRBJ1-4; v_gene: TRBV13; d_gene: .
CDR3nt: TGTGCCAGCAGCACCCGGGGGGCCGGGAATGGCTACACCTTC; CDR3aa: CASSTRGAGNGYTF; abundance: .; len: 14; j_gene: TRBJ1-2; v_gene: TRBV13; d_gene: .
CDR3nt: TGTGCCAGTAGTATCGGGCAGTACACTGAAGCTTTCTTT; CDR3aa: CASSIGQYTEAFF; abundance: .; len: 13; j_gene: TRBJ1-1; v_gene: TRBV19; d_gene: .
CDR3nt: TGTGCCAGCAGTGAGGTGGGAGAGCAGTTCTTC; CDR3aa: CASSEVGEQFF; abundance: .; len: 11; j_gene: TRBJ2-1; v_gene: TRBV6-1; d_gene: .
CDR3nt: TGTGCCAGCAGGTGGCAGGGGAGGACTGAAGCTTTCTTT; CDR3aa: CASRWQGRTEAFF; abundance: .; len: 13; j_gene: TRBJ1-1; v_gene: TRBV28; d_gene: .
CDR3nt: TGTGCCAGCAGCTTACCCCGGAACTCCTACGAGCAGTACTTC; CDR3aa: CASSLPRNSYEQYF; abundance: .; len: 14; j_gene: TRBJ2-7; v_gene: TRBV11-3; d_gene: .
CDR3nt: TGTGCCAGCAGTTACAACAGGGTGACGTACTACGAGCAGTACTTC; CDR3aa: CASSYNRVTYYEQYF; abundance: .; len: 15; j_gene: TRBJ2-7; v_gene: TRBV6-5; d_gene: .
CDR3nt: TGTGCCAGCTCACCCCGGCCACTAGCGGGGGAGTCCTACGAGCAGTACTTC; CDR3aa: CASSPRPLAGESYEQYF; abundance: once; len: 17; j_gene: TRBJ2-7; v_gene: TRBV18; d_gene: TRBD2
CDR3nt: TGCAGCGGGGGGGCGGGTGAAAAACTGTTTTTT; CDR3aa: CSGGAGEKLFF; abundance: few; len: 11; j_gene: TRBJ1-4; v_gene: TRBV29-1; d_gene: .
CDR3nt: TGTGCCAGTAGTATTATTTATGGGGACTATGGCTACACCTTC; CDR3aa: CASSIIYGDYGYTF; abundance: .; len: 14; j_gene: TRBJ1-2; v_gene: TRBV19; d_gene: .
CDR3nt: TGTGCCAGTAGTGTAGGGGACAGAGAGAACACTGAAGCTTTCTTT; CDR3aa: CASSVGDRENTEAFF; abundance: .; len: 15; j_gene: TRBJ1-1; v_gene: TRBV19; d_gene: TRBD1
CDR3nt: TGTGCCAGCAGCTTCGGGCGGGGGCCCTACAATGAGCAGTTCTTC; CDR3aa: CASSFGRGPYNEQFF; abundance: once; len: 15; j_gene: TRBJ2-1; v_gene: TRBV11-3; d_gene: .
CDR3nt: TGCAGCGTTGAAGCGGGAGCGGTTAACAATGAGCAGTTCTTC; CDR3aa: CSVEAGAVNNEQFF; abundance: .; len: 14; j_gene: TRBJ2-1; v_gene: TRBV29-1; d_gene: .
CDR3nt: TGTGCCACCAGCAGTCCGGGACAGTCCTACGAGCAGTACTTC; CDR3aa: CATSSPGQSYEQYF; abundance: .; len: 14; j_gene: TRBJ2-7; v_gene: TRBV19; d_gene: TRBD1
CDR3nt: TGCGCCAGCAGCTTGTCCACGAGTCCCAGGACCGGGGAGCTGTTTTTT; CDR3aa: CASSLSTSPRTGELFF; abundance: .; len: 16; j_gene: TRBJ2-2; v_gene: TRBV5-1; d_gene: .
CDR3nt: TGTGCCAGCAGCTTAGCCGAGGGGGAAGCTTTCTTT; CDR3aa: CASSLAEGEAFF; abundance: once; len: 12; j_gene: TRBJ1-1; v_gene: TRBV7-9; d_gene: .
CDR3nt: TGTGCCAGCTCACCAAGGGATTCGGATGGCTACACCTTC; CDR3aa: CASSPRDSDGYTF; abundance: .; len: 13; j_gene: TRBJ1-2; v_gene: TRBV18; d_gene: .
CDR3nt: TGTGCCAGCAGTCACCGGGTCCCGAACACCGGGGAGCTGTTTTTT; CDR3aa: CASSHRVPNTGELFF; abundance: .; len: 15; j_gene: TRBJ2-2; v_gene: TRBV27; d_gene: .
CDR3nt: TGTGCCAGTAGTACCGAGACAGGGTCGAGGTACGAGCAGTACTTC; CDR3aa: CASSTETGSRYEQYF; abundance: .; len: 15; j_gene: TRBJ2-7; v_gene: TRBV19; d_gene: TRBD1
CDR3nt: TGTGCCTCCAACGGGGTGGCGAACACTGAAGCTTTCTTT; CDR3aa: CASNGVANTEAFF; abundance: once; len: 13; j_gene: TRBJ1-1; v_gene: TRBV10-3; d_gene: .
CDR3nt: TGTGCCAGCTCAGAAACTCAGGGTTCAACTAATGAAAAACTGTTTTTT; CDR3aa: CASSETQGSTNEKLFF; abundance: .; len: 16; j_gene: TRBJ1-4; v_gene: TRBV18; d_gene: .
CDR3nt: TGTGCCAGCAGCTTAGAGCCGGGATATGGCTACACCTTC; CDR3aa: CASSLEPGYGYTF; abundance: once; len: 13; j_gene: TRBJ1-2; v_gene: TRBV7-2; d_gene: .
CDR3nt: TGTGCCAGCAGTGAAGTCTTGGGGGAGGGCTCTGGAAACACCATATATTTT; CDR3aa: CASSEVLGEGSGNTIYF; abundance: .; len: 17; j_gene: TRBJ1-3; v_gene: TRBV25-1; d_gene: .
CDR3nt: TGTGCCAGCAGCGGCGGCGGGGGCACAGATACGCAGTATTTT; CDR3aa: CASSGGGGTDTQYF; abundance: .; len: 14; j_gene: TRBJ2-3; v_gene: TRBV9; d_gene: .
CDR3nt: TGTGCCAGCAGCCTCTATGGCGGAGGGAGCAATGAGCAGTTCTTC; CDR3aa: CASSLYGGGSNEQFF; abundance: .; len: 15; j_gene: TRBJ2-1; v_gene: TRBV11-2; d_gene: .
CDR3nt: TGCGCCAGCAACCATTCCCAGTACCAAGAGACCCAGTACTTC; CDR3aa: CASNHSQYQETQYF; abundance: once; len: 14; j_gene: TRBJ2-5; v_gene: TRBV10-1; d_gene: .
CDR3nt: TGTGCCAGCAGTTACTCGACTAGCGGGGGTTACGAGCAGTACTTC; CDR3aa: CASSYSTSGGYEQYF; abundance: many; len: 15; j_gene: TRBJ2-7; v_gene: TRBV6-2/TRBV6-3; d_gene: TRBD2
CDR3nt: TGTGCCAGCAGCCAAGAGAGGGGGTCGGACATTCAGTACTTC; CDR3aa: CASSQERGSDIQYF; abundance: once; len: 14; j_gene: TRBJ2-4; v_gene: TRBV4-2; d_gene: .
CDR3nt: TGTGCCAGCAGCGCCCTGGGCCAGGTCCAAGAGACCCAGTACTTC; CDR3aa: CASSALGQVQETQYF; abundance: once; len: 15; j_gene: TRBJ2-5; v_gene: TRBV7-8; d_gene: .
CDR3nt: TGTGCCAGCAGCTCCCAAGTTGAGCAGTTCTTC; CDR3aa: CASSSQVEQFF; abundance: .; len: 11; j_gene: TRBJ2-1; v_gene: TRBV5-4; d_gene: .
CDR3nt: TGCGCCAGCAGCCAAGATTTACCAGCCTCTGGAAACACCATATATTTT; CDR3aa: CASSQDLPASGNTIYF; abundance: .; len: 16; j_gene: TRBJ1-3; v_gene: TRBV4-3; d_gene: .
CDR3nt: TGCGCCAGCAGCCTCCCCCAAGCGGGAGTCGGTTACGAGCAGTACTTC; CDR3aa: CASSLPQAGVGYEQYF; abundance: .; len: 16; j_gene: TRBJ2-7; v_gene: TRBV4-1; d_gene: TRBD2
CDR3nt: TGCGCCAGCAGCCGCGGACGGAGCTCCTACGAGCAGTACTTC; CDR3aa: CASSRGRSSYEQYF; abundance: .; len: 14; j_gene: TRBJ2-7; v_gene: TRBV4-1; d_gene: .
CDR3nt: TGTGCCAGCAGTTATTCGGGCGCACGCGTGGAGACCCAGTACTTC; CDR3aa: CASSYSGARVETQYF; abundance: .; len: 15; j_gene: TRBJ2-5; v_gene: TRBV6-5; d_gene: .
CDR3nt: TGTGCCAGCAGCGCGGGACTAGCGGACTATGAGCAGTTCTTC; CDR3aa: CASSAGLADYEQFF; abundance: few; len: 14; j_gene: TRBJ2-1; v_gene: TRBV9; d_gene: TRBD2
CDR3nt: TGTGCAAGTCGCTTAGCCCTGACTGGCTCTGGAAACACCATATATTTT; CDR3aa: CASRLALTGSGNTIYF; abundance: .; len: 16; j_gene: TRBJ1-3; v_gene: TRBV12-2; d_gene: .
CDR3nt: TGTGCCAGCAGCCCCGGGACTAGCACATACGAGCAGTACTTC; CDR3aa: CASSPGTSTYEQYF; abundance: .; len: 14; j_gene: TRBJ2-7; v_gene: TRBV5-6; d_gene: TRBD2
CDR3nt: TGTGCCAGCAGCGGACGGACTAGCGGGAGCTACGAGCAGTACTTC; CDR3aa: CASSGRTSGSYEQYF; abundance: .; len: 15; j_gene: TRBJ2-7; v_gene: TRBV4-2; d_gene: TRBD2
CDR3nt: TGTGCCTGGAGTGTAGTACGGACAGGGGGCTATGGCTACACCTTC; CDR3aa: CAWSVVRTGGYGYTF; abundance: few; len: 15; j_gene: TRBJ1-2; v_gene: TRBV30; d_gene: TRBD1
CDR3nt: TGTGCCAGCAGCTCCGGACTAGCGGAAATAAATGAGCAGTTCTTC; CDR3aa: CASSSGLAEINEQFF; abundance: once; len: 15; j_gene: TRBJ2-1; v_gene: TRBV7-3; d_gene: TRBD2
CDR3nt: TGTGCCAGCAGCTTGGAACAGGGGCTCACAGATACGCAGTATTTT; CDR3aa: CASSLEQGLTDTQYF; abundance: .; len: 15; j_gene: TRBJ2-3; v_gene: TRBV5-4; d_gene: TRBD1
CDR3nt: TGTGCCACCAGTGAGGTCGGGGCCCAAGAGACCCAGTACTTC; CDR3aa: CATSEVGAQETQYF; abundance: .; len: 14; j_gene: TRBJ2-5; v_gene: TRBV24-1; d_gene: .
CDR3nt: TGTGCCACTCAGACAGGAACGCGGGAAAAACTGTTTTTT; CDR3aa: CATQTGTREKLFF; abundance: .; len: 13; j_gene: TRBJ1-4; v_gene: TRBV10-3; d_gene: .
CDR3nt: TGTGCCAGCAGGGGCAGGGATAACTATGGCTACACCTTC; CDR3aa: CASRGRDNYGYTF; abundance: .; len: 13; j_gene: TRBJ1-2; v_gene: TRBV6-5; d_gene: .